This T cell receptor (beta chain) was retrieved from a study of T cells in narcolepsy. At the level of the study: Enrolled donors included narcolepsy type 1 or type 2 patients and healthy controls. Findings and caveats of the study: Some memory CD4+ repertoires had no autoreactive clone sequences. Autoreactive HCRT-specific and TRIB2-specific clonotypes were marked in same-patient CSF-versus-blood CD4+ comparisons. Healthy controls reportedly lacked the autoreactive clonotypes serially found in patients' blood.

The method was immunoSEQ multiplex PCR; TCRdb's version includes in-frame clones alone and lacks a portion of them. The sample includes 25,000 to 35,000 clones, roughly 77% of them seen just once. As concerns this clone: Antigen: not known.

CDR1 is SEHNR and CDR2 is FQNEAQ in the germline V gene (reference sequence). V was clipped by 7 bases and J by 6 bases, with 11 bases between them. The CDR3 is 12 amino acids. The TCR was taken from a human donor with narcolepsy. V is TRBV7-9 and J is TRBJ2-3; D unclear. Sequenced material: CD45RA- memory CD4+ T cells from PBMCs. This CDR3 reads CASTRLEDTQYF. For the CDR3, the DNA is TGTGCCAGCACCCGGTTGGAGGATACGCAGTATTTT.